The 13 T cell receptor beta chains below come from one sample, sequenced in a study of T cells in localized non-small cell lung cancer. Libraries were prepared by immunoSEQ multiplex PCR; TCRdb keeps only in-frame clonotypes and omits some of them. Here the sample spans over a thousand clones, roughly 25% being singletons. Sequenced material: lung tumor tissue, taken before any cancer treatment. These receptors all come from a woman between 35 and 70 years old with stage I lung adenocarcinoma.

The V call is TRBV25-1, the J call TRBJ2-7, with 11 positions matching TRBD2. Germline CDR1 is MGHDK and CDR2 is SYGVNS. The CDR3 loop spans 16 amino acids. The ends lost 3 bases at V and 0 bases at J; junction bases unmatched: 4. The CDR3 is CASSDRLAGGSYEQYF. The CDR3 nucleotides read TGTGCCAGCAGTGACCGTCTAGCGGGAGGCTCCTACGAGCAGTACTTC.

The chain recombines TRBV28 with TRBJ1-2; TRBD1 matches 7 bases. The V segment lost 6 bases and the J segment 8 bases; nucleotides outside the gene matches: 18. CDR3 length: 16 residues. Germline CDR1 MDHEN, CDR2 SYDVKM. CDR3 sequence: CASRGPRTGPLLGYTF. In nucleotides, the CDR3 is TGTGCCAGCAGAGGTCCACGGACAGGTCCCCTCTTAGGCTACACCTTC.

CDR3 sequence reads: CASSGVPGLAGSGETQYF. The CDR3 DNA reads as TGTGCCAGCAGTGGGGTTCCGGGACTAGCGGGCTCCGGAGAGACCCAGTACTTC. The V gene is TRBV28, the J gene TRBJ2-5; TRBD2 agrees at 12 bases. The CDR3 loop spans 18 amino acids. J lost 4 bases, V lost 5 bases, and 14 bases had no gene match. The germline CDR1 and CDR2 sequences are MDHEN and SYDVKM.

The chain couples TRBV28 to TRBJ2-7; a possible D gene is TRBD2 (5 bases). Germline CDR1 is MDHEN and CDR2 is SYDVKM. Trimming shortened V by 7 bases and J by 4 bases, and 20 bases separated the two germline ends. CDR3 size: 15 residues. The CDR3 is CASTGRAYQAYEQYF. The DNA of the CDR3 is TGTGCCAGCACCGGGCGGGCTTATCAAGCTTACGAGCAGTACTTC. Filled out from reference TRBV28 and TRBJ2-7, the complete variable domain reads DVKVTQSSRYLVKRTGEKVFLECVQDMDHENMFWYRQDPGLGLRLIYFSYDVKMKEKGDIPEGYSVSREKKERFSLILESASTNQTSMYLCASTGRAYQAYEQYFGPGTRLTVT.

The chain has TRBV29-1 and TRBJ2-1, with D unclear. The CDR3 has 12 amino acids. Trimming left V 6 bases short and J 6 bases short, with 12 bases between. CDR1 is SQVTM, CDR2 ANQGSEA, per germline. The CDR3, as DNA: TGCAGCGTCGGCACCAGTGGCAATGAGCAGTTCTTC. Its protein is CSVGTSGNEQFF.

This clone was recorded a few times. This sequence joins TRBV10-3 and TRBJ1-4, with D hard to call. CDR1 is ENHRY, CDR2 SYGVKD, per germline. The CDR3 covers 14 residues. With 0 bases removed from V and 5 bases from J, the gap between germline ends came to 7 bases. CDR3 in amino acids: CAISESDGNEKLFF. The DNA of the CDR3 is TGTGCCATCAGTGAGTCAGATGGGAATGAAAAACTGTTTTTT.

The chain employs TRBV6-8 and TRBJ2-5; possibly TRBD1 for D (6 bases). This CDR3 spans 13 amino acids. Between the trimmed V and J ends, which lost 11 bases and 4 bases, there was a span of 17 bases. Germline CDR1 MNHGY, CDR2 SAAAGT. CDR3 nucleotide sequence: TGTGCCCGGTGGGGCAGGGGAAGAGAGACCCAGTACTTC. Translating gives CARWGRGRETQYF.

The chain joins TRBV25-1 to TRBJ2-7; 7 nucleotides match TRBD2. Germline CDR1 and CDR2: MGHDK and SYGVNS. V dropped 2 bases and J dropped 7; count of bases not matched to a gene: 11. The CDR3 has 15 residues. CDR3 in amino acids: CASSEIRAGVREQYF. The CDR3, as DNA: TGTGCCAGCAGTGAAATAAGGGCGGGGGTCCGGGAGCAGTACTTC.

The rearrangement uses TRBV30 and TRBJ1-5; 11 positions match TRBD1. J lost 3 bases, V lost 2 bases, and 12 bases had no gene match. Germline V lookup: CDR1 GTSNPN, CDR2 SVGIG (reference sequence). This CDR3 has 18 residues. CDR3 sequence: CAWSHRGGTGGYNQPQHF. The CDR3, as DNA: TGTGCCTGGAGTCACCGCGGAGGGACAGGGGGTTACAATCAGCCCCAGCATTTT.

This clone showed up just a few times. The chain couples TRBV18 to TRBJ2-7; D is undetermined. The CDR3 has 15 amino acids. The V gene's germline CDR1 is KGHSH and CDR2 LQKENI. V lost 0 bases to trimming and J lost 0 bases, with 9 bases between them. CDR3 bases: TGTGCCAGCTCACCACCTGACGACCACTCCTACGAGCAGTACTTC. Its protein is CASSPPDDHSYEQYF.

The genes are TRBV11-3 and TRBJ2-5; D may be TRBD2 (6 bases). The germline gives CDR1 SGHNT, CDR2 YENEEA. There are 15 residues in the CDR3. V dropped 4 bases and J dropped 0 bases, with 12 bases sitting between them. The CDR3 here is CASSWWEAYQETQYF. As DNA, the CDR3 is TGTGCCAGCAGCTGGTGGGAGGCGTACCAAGAGACCCAGTACTTC.

This rearrangement joins TRBV11-3 to TRBJ2-3, with no clear D. The germline gives CDR1 SGHNT, CDR2 YENEEA. V was shortened by 1 base and J by 2 bases, with 7 bases between the two germline ends. This CDR3 comprises 14 residues. This CDR3 reads CASSLVPHTDTQYF. CDR3 nucleotides: TGTGCCAGCAGCTTAGTCCCCCACACAGATACGCAGTATTTT.

The V call is TRBV19, the J call TRBJ2-7; D not resolved. The CDR3 is made up of 13 amino acids. Germline V gives CDR1 LNHDA, CDR2 SQIVND (reference sequence). V was trimmed by 6 bases and J by 4 bases, leaving 13 bases between them. CDR3: CASSGNVGYEQYF. CDR3 nucleotide sequence: TGTGCCAGTAGCGGTAATGTGGGGTACGAGCAGTACTTC. Filled out from reference TRBV19 and TRBJ2-7, the complete variable domain reads DGGITQSPKYLFRKEGQNVTLSCEQNLNHDAMYWYRQDPGQGLRLIYYSQIVNDFQKGDIAEGYSVSREKKESFPLTVTSAQKNPTAFYLCASSGNVGYEQYFGPGTRLTVT.